This record covers a single T cell receptor (beta chain). Its antigen is undetermined. Relapses following autologous stem cell transplantation were seen in all patients, with brentuximab vedotin exposure varying. This record belongs to a study of PD-1 blockade in classical Hodgkin lymphoma. Study-wide results and caveats: By C4D1, diversity of CD4+ TCRs had risen significantly, whereas that of CD8+ TCRs had not.

Assay used: immunoSEQ multiplex PCR; TCRdb lists only in-frame clones, some missing. The sample lists roughly 30,000 clones; less than 90% were seen once. The CDR3 totals 16 residues. Germline assignment: CDR1 SGHNT and CDR2 YENEEA. Trimming cost V 1 base and J 0 bases, with 11 bases left between them. V and J are TRBV11-3 and TRBJ2-3, with D unclear. This sequence was found in a human donor with classical Hodgkin lymphoma. The sequencing used peripheral blood mononuclear cells (PBMCs), collected before the second cycle of nivolumab. In DNA, the CDR3 is TGTGCCAGCAGCTTAGTGGTAGAGGAGAGCACAGATACGCAGTATTTT. Its translation: CASSLVVEESTDTQYF.